Presented here are 18 T cell receptor beta chains from one specimen sequenced in a study of OX40 agonist ivuxolimab in advanced cancers. Generated by immunoSEQ multiplex PCR, the TCRdb table keeps only in-frame clones and is missing some. The data contain approximately 37,000 clones, 84% of them singletons. The material sequenced was CD4+ or CD8+ T cells sorted from blood, taken in a trial of the OX40 agonist ivuxolimab. These receptors were obtained from an adult with an advanced solid tumor such as melanoma, head and neck, liver or kidney cancer.

The chain joins TRBV7-3 to TRBJ1-1, with 8 bases identical to TRBD1. V lost 2 bases, J lost 1 base, and 0 bases stayed unmatched. The length of the CDR3 is 14 residues. Germline-derived CDR1 and CDR2 are SGHTA and FQGTGA. The CDR3 nucleotides are TGTGCCAGCAGCTTAGGGACAGGGAACACTGAAGCTTTCTTT. This codes for CASSLGTGNTEAFF.

V and J are TRBV5-4 and TRBJ2-3; D may match TRBD1 or TRBD2 (6 bases each). In germline, CDR1 is SGHNT, CDR2 YYREEE (reference sequence). V lost 7 bases, J lost 0 bases, and 15 bases lay in between. The CDR3 is 15 amino acids. The CDR3 DNA reads as TGTGCCAGCCACGTGGGGGGACACAGCACAGATACGCAGTATTTT. Translated, it gives CASHVGGHSTDTQYF. Together with reference TRBV5-4 and TRBJ2-3, the CDR3 gives the full variable domain: ETGVTQSPTHLIKTRGQQVTLRCSSQSGHNTVSWYQQALGQGPQFIFQYYREEENGRGNFPPRFSGLQFPNYSSELNVNALELDDSALYLCASHVGGHSTDTQYFGPGTRLTVL.

The chain has TRBV19 and TRBJ1-6; D is possibly TRBD1 (5 bases). The V end lost 9 bases, the J end lost 1 base, and 10 bases lay between the germline ends. CDR1 is LNHDA and CDR2 is SQIVND in the germline V gene (reference sequence). The CDR3 totals 14 residues. This CDR3 reads CASGGGSYNSPLHF. The CDR3 DNA reads TGTGCCAGCGGTGGGGGATCCTATAATTCACCCCTCCACTTT.

This chain uses TRBV5-1 with TRBJ1-6; 7 nucleotides line up with TRBD1. The CDR3 is 14 amino acids. The J segment lost 9 bases and the V segment lost 4 bases, leaving 7 bases of the junction unmatched. Germline CDR1 SGHRS, CDR2 YFSETQ. CDR3 in amino acids: CASSQGGVSSPLHF. The CDR3 bases are TGCGCCAGCAGCCAAGGGGGCGTCTCTTCACCCCTCCACTTT.

The J gene is TRBJ2-1, the V gene TRBV18; 16 positions agree with TRBD2. The J segment lost 4 bases and the V segment lost 4 bases, leaving 10 bases of the junction unmatched. This CDR3 contains 19 residues. In germline, CDR1 is KGHSH, CDR2 LQKENI. CDR3 sequence: CASSLTGTSGRAWYNEQFF. CDR3 coding DNA: TGTGCCAGCTCACTGACCGGGACTAGCGGGAGGGCTTGGTACAATGAGCAGTTCTTC. Combining the CDR3 with reference TRBV18 and TRBJ2-1 gives the whole variable domain NAGVMQNPRHLVRRRGQEARLRCSPMKGHSHVYWYRQLPEEGLKFMVYLQKENIIDESGMPKERFSAEFPKEGPSILRIQQVVRGDSAAYFCASSLTGTSGRAWYNEQFFGPGTRLTVL.

This rearrangement joins TRBV6-5 to TRBJ1-3; D is perhaps TRBD1 (6 bases). Germline lookup yields CDR1 MNHEY and CDR2 SVGAGI. Between the trimmed V and J ends, which lost 5 bases and 7 bases, there was a span of 15 bases. The CDR3 is 14 residues long. DNA of the CDR3: TGTGCCAGCAGTGGGCAGGGGAACCTTAACACCATATATTTT. The encoded protein is CASSGQGNLNTIYF.

CDR3 residues: CASSLGVAPIYEQFF. The CDR3 DNA reads as TGTGCCAGCTCACTCGGGGTAGCCCCTATCTATGAGCAGTTCTTC. The chain has TRBV18 and TRBJ2-1; weak D call: TRBD2 (5 bases). The germline CDR1 and CDR2 sequences are KGHSH and LQKENI. Trimming took off 4 bases at V and 8 bases at J, with 18 bases between the two ends. This CDR3 is built from 15 residues.

The rearrangement uses TRBV7-6 and TRBJ1-1; a possible D gene is TRBD1 (5 bases). This CDR3 has 13 amino acids. V lost 8 bases and J 6 bases, leaving 16 bases between the germline ends. CDR1 is SGHVS and CDR2 is FNYEAQ in the germline V gene. CDR3 nucleotide sequence: TGTGCCAGCCGTTCGGCCCCAGGGTCTGAAGCTTTCTTT. This encodes CASRSAPGSEAFF. Full variable domain (outside the CDR3, taken from reference TRBV7-6 and TRBJ1-1): GAGVSQSPRYKVTKRGQDVALRCDPISGHVSLYWYRQALGQGPEFLTYFNYEAQQDKSGLPNDRFSAERPEGSISTLTIQRTEQRDSAMYRCASRSAPGSEAFFGQGTRLTVV.

The chain carries TRBV11-2 and TRBJ2-7; D not certain. The V gene's germline CDR1 is SGHAT and CDR2 FQNNGV. The CDR3 loop spans 13 amino acids. Trimming pared 5 bases from V and 4 bases from J, leaving 12 bases between. DNA of the CDR3: TGTGCCAGCAGCCTTCCCCCCCATTACGAGCAGTACTTC. Amino acid sequence: CASSLPPHYEQYF. The full variable domain, with the rest looked up from reference TRBV11-2 and TRBJ2-7, is EAGVAQSPRYKIIEKRQSVAFWCNPISGHATLYWYQQILGQGPKLLIQFQNNGVVDDSQLPKDRFSAERLKGVDSTLKIQPAKLEDSAVYLCASSLPPHYEQYFGPGTRLTVT.

Turning to this clone: The same CDR3 can be traced to other DNA sequences in this sample. This chain connects TRBV29-1 to TRBJ2-5; TRBD2 matches at 9 bases. The CDR3 consists of 17 residues. Germline V CDR1 and CDR2: SQVTM, ANQGSEA. Losses at the gene ends were 3 bases for V and 5 bases for J; bases not matched to a gene: 16. CDR3 sequence reads: CSVDAWGLAGLRETQYF. The CDR3 DNA reads TGCAGCGTTGACGCTTGGGGGCTAGCGGGGCTGCGGGAGACCCAGTACTTC.

The chain recombines TRBV18 with TRBJ2-1; perhaps TRBD2 as D (5 bases). Germline V gene data show CDR1 as KGHSH and CDR2 as LQKENI. CDR3 length equals 16 residues. Trimming pared 0 bases from V and 4 bases from J, leaving 13 bases between. CDR3 protein: CASSPPASRSYNEQFF. The CDR3 DNA follows: TGTGCCAGCTCACCACCGGCTAGCAGGAGTTACAATGAGCAGTTCTTC.

The rearrangement links TRBV27 to TRBJ2-5; 7 bases fit TRBD2. The CDR3 has 16 residues. V shed 3 bases, J shed 1 base, and the junction held 8 bases outside the gene matches. The germline gives CDR1 MNHEY, CDR2 SMNVEV (reference sequence). The CDR3 is CASSLPALASQETQYF. CDR3 DNA sequence: TGTGCCAGCAGTTTGCCCGCACTAGCGAGCCAAGAGACCCAGTACTTC.

V and J are TRBV6-1 and TRBJ1-2, with TRBD1 identical over 8 bases. CDR1 is MNHNS, CDR2 SASEGT, per germline. V lost 5 bases to trimming and J lost 8 bases; unmatched junction nucleotides: 4. The CDR3 is 12 residues long. CDR3 in DNA: TGTGCCAGCAGTATTCACAGGGGGGGCTACACCTTC. This gives the protein CASSIHRGGYTF.

This clone was found a few times. The V call is TRBV5-1, the J call TRBJ2-2, with 10 bases matching TRBD1. In germline, CDR1 is SGHRS, CDR2 YFSETQ. J lost 6 bases, V lost 6 bases, and 8 bases had no gene match. The CDR3 is 15 amino acids. This CDR3 reads CASIEATGGPGELFF. The CDR3 coding sequence is TGCGCCAGCATTGAGGCGACAGGGGGCCCCGGGGAGCTGTTTTTT.

V is TRBV27 and J is TRBJ1-3; maybe TRBD1 (5 bases). V was pared by 5 bases and J by 2 bases, with 10 bases between. The germline V gene encodes CDR1 MNHEY and CDR2 SMNVEV (reference sequence). This CDR3 contains 14 residues. This CDR3 reads CASSPRETGNTIYF. CDR3 bases: TGTGCCAGCAGTCCCAGGGAAACTGGAAACACCATATATTTT.

The chain has TRBV19 and TRBJ2-7; 11 bases are shared with TRBD1. The CDR3 is 15 amino acids. V was clipped by 4 bases and J by 3 bases; unmatched bases: 5. CDR1 is LNHDA and CDR2 is SQIVND in the germline V gene (reference sequence). DNA for the CDR3: TGTGCCAGTAGTACCGGGACAGGGGGAGTCTACGAGCAGTACTTC. Amino acids: CASSTGTGGVYEQYF.

The chain links TRBV7-9 to TRBJ2-1; D remains unclear. Germline CDR1 SEHNR, CDR2 FQNEAQ (reference sequence). CDR3 length equals 14 residues. Trimming shortened V by 4 bases and J by 6 bases, and 13 bases separated the two germline ends. DNA of the CDR3: TGTGCCAGCAGCTACCCAGTGTCTCGCAATGAGCAGTTCTTC. Protein sequence: CASSYPVSRNEQFF. Supplemented by reference TRBV7-9 and TRBJ2-1, the full variable domain reads DTGVSQNPRHKITKRGQNVTFRCDPISEHNRLYWYRQTLGQGPEFLTYFQNEAQLEKSRLLSDRFSAERPKGSFSTLEIQRTEQGDSAMYLCASSYPVSRNEQFFGPGTRLTVL.

The genes are TRBV19 and TRBJ1-3, with TRBD1 as a possible D gene (6 bases). Germline CDR1 LNHDA, CDR2 SQIVND (reference sequence). This CDR3 has 16 amino acids. V was pared by 4 bases and J by 0 bases, with 13 bases between. The CDR3 reads CASSTGQTNSGNTIYF. The CDR3 bases are TGTGCCAGTAGTACGGGACAAACTAACTCTGGAAACACCATATATTTT.